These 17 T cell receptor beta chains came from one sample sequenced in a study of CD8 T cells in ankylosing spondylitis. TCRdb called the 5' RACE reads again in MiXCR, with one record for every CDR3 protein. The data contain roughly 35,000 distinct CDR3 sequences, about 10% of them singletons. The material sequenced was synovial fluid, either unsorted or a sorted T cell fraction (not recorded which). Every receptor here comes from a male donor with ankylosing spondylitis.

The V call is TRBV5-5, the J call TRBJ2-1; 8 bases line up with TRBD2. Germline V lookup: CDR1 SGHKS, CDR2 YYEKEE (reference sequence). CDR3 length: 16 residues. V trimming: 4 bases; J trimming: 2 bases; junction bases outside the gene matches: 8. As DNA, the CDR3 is TGTGCCAGCAGCCTGATGGGCGGGGGGACCTACAATGAGCAGTTCTTC. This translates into CASSLMGGGTYNEQFF.

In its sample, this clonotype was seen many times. CDR3 in DNA: TGTGCCAGCAGCTTCTTGGGGGGTGACACCATATATTTT. It is translated as CASSFLGGDTIYF. The gene calls are TRBV7-2 and TRBJ1-3; a possible D gene is TRBD1 (5 bases). There are 13 residues in the CDR3. V lost 3 bases and J 8 bases, leaving 11 bases between the germline ends. Germline V gene data show CDR1 as SGHTA and CDR2 as FQGNSA.

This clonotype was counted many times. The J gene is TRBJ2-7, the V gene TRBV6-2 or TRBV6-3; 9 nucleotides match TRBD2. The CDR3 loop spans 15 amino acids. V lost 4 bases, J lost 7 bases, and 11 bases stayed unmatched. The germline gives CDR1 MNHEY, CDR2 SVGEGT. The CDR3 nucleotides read TGTGCCAGCAGTTGGAAACTAGCGGGTCTTTTGGAGCAGTACTTC. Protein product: CASSWKLAGLLEQYF.

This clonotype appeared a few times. CDR3 sequence (DNA): TGTGCCAGCAGCCAAGACTTGTCGGAAAGATCCAATGAGCAGTTCTTC. Its translation is CASSQDLSERSNEQFF. The V gene is TRBV3-1, the J gene TRBJ2-1, with D hard to call. CDR1 and CDR2 (germline): LGHDT, YNNKEL (reference sequence). The V end was cut by 0 bases, the J end by 6 bases, with 15 bases between. The CDR3 sequence is 16 residues long.

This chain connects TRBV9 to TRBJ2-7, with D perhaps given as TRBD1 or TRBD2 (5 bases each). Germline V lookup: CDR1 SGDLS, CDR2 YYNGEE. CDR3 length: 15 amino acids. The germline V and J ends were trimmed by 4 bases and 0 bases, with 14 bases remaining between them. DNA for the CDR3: TGTGCCAGCAGCCCCCGGGACGGGCTCTCCTACGAGCAGTACTTC. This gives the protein CASSPRDGLSYEQYF.

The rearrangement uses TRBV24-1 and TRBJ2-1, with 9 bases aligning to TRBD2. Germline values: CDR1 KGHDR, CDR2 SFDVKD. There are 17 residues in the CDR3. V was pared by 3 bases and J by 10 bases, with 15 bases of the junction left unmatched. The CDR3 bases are TGTGCCACCAGTGATACAAGTAGCGGGAGTCCGTTCGGGGAGCAGTTCTTC. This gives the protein CATSDTSSGSPFGEQFF.

DNA of the CDR3: TGCGCCAGCCGAGGGGGACAGGGGGCTTCCACCGGGGAGCTGTTTTTT. Amino acids: CASRGGQGASTGELFF. The rearrangement links TRBV5-1 to TRBJ2-2; TRBD1 aligns across 12 bases. The V segment lost 7 bases and the J segment 4 bases; nucleotides outside the gene matches: 8. The CDR3 length is 16 residues. Germline V gene lookup returns CDR1 SGHRS and CDR2 YFSETQ.

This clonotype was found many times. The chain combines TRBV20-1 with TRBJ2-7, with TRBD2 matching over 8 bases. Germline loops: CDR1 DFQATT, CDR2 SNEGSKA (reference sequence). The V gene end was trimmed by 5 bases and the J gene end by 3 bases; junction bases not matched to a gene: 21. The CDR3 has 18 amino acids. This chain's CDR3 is CSAVGLDRLAGFFYEQYF. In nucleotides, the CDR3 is TGCAGTGCTGTAGGTCTGGACCGGCTAGCGGGTTTTTTCTACGAGCAGTACTTC.

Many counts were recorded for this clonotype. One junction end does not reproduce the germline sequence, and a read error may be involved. CDR3 nucleotide sequence: TGCGCCAGCAGATTGGACTCAAAAAACATTCAGTACTTC. Its protein product is CASRLDSKNIQYF. The chain uses TRBV5-1 and TRBJ2-4, with D perhaps TRBD2 (5 bases). The germline V gene encodes CDR1 SGHRS and CDR2 YFSETQ. There are 13 residues in the CDR3.

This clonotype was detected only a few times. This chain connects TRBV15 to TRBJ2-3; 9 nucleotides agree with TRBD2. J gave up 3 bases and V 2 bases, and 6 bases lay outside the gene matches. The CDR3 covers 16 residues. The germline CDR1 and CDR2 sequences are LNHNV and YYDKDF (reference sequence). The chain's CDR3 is CATSRNPGLATDTQYF. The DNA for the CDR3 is TGTGCCACCAGCAGAAATCCGGGACTAGCAACAGATACGCAGTATTTT.

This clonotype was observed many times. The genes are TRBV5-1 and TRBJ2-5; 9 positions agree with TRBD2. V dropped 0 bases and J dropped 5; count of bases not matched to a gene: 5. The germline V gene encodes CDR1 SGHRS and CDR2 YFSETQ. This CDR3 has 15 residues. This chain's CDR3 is CASSLVSSGTETQYF. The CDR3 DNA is TGCGCCAGCAGCTTGGTATCTAGCGGGACGGAGACCCAGTACTTC.

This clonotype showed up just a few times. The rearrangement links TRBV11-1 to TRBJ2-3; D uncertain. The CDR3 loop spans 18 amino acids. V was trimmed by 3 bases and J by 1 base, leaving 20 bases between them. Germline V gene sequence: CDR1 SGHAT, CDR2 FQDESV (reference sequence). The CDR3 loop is CASSFIGFVDGGTDTQYF. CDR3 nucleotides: TGTGCCAGCAGCTTTATTGGGTTCGTGGACGGAGGCACAGATACGCAGTATTTT.

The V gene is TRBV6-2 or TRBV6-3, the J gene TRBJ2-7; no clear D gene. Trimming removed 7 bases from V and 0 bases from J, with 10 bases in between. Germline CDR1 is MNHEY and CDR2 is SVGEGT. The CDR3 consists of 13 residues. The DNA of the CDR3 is TGTGCCAGCATTAGGGCGAGCTCCTACGAGCAGTACTTC. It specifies CASIRASSYEQYF.

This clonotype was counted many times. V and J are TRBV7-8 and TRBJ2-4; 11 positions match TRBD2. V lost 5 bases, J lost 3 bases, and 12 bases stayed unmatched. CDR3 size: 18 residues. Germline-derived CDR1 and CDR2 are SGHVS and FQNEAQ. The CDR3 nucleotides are TGTGCCAGCAGCCCGGGGGTAGCGGGAGGGCCCAGCAAAAACATTCAGTACTTC. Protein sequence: CASSPGVAGGPSKNIQYF. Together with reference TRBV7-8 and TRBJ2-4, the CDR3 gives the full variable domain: GAGVSQSPRYKVAKRGQDVALRCDPISGHVSLFWYQQALGQGPEFLTYFQNEAQLDKSGLPSDRFFAERPEGSVSTLKIQRTQQEDSAVYLCASSPGVAGGPSKNIQYFGAGTRLSVL.

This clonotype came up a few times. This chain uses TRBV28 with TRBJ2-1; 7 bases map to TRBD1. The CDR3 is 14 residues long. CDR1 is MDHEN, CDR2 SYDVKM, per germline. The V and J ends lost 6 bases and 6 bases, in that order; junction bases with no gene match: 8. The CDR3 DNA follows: TGTGCCAGCAGGAGGGGGCGTAACCGCAATGAGCAGTTCTTC. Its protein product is CASRRGRNRNEQFF.

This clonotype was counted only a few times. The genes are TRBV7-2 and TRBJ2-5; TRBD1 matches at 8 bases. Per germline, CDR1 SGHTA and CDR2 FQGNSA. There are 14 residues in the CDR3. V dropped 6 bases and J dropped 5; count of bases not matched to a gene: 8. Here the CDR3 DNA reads TGTGCCAGCAGTAACTCCAGGGGGCCTGAGACCCAGTACTTC. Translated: CASSNSRGPETQYF.

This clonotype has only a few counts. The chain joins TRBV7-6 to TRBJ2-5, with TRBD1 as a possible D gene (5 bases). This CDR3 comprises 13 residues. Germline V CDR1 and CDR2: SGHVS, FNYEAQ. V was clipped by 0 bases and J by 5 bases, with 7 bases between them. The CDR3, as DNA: TGTGCCAGCAGCTTAGCGGACATGGAGACCCAGTACTTC. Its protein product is CASSLADMETQYF.